Included here is one TCR beta chain sequence, with context. This entry is derived from a study of blood T cell repertoires in COVID-19. On the study more broadly: Samples taken during acute and convalescent COVID-19 were collected in the United States, Italy and Spain. The cDNA or gDNA used as material had been derived from T cells, B-cell-depleted T cells, or PBMCs.

In the study's own analysis: Estimates of nucleated cell counts were drawn from the amplification of reference gene primers. TCRdb's table, derived via immunoSEQ multiplex PCR, lists solely in-frame clones and lacks some. V and J calls and clone size are given by that table; D and trimming were obtained from the DNA. This table has approximately 250,000 clones, around nine tenths appearing once. Source material: peripheral blood. This receptor was taken from a man aged 40-49 years with active or convalescent COVID-19.

The CDR3 DNA reads as TGTGCCAGCAGCTCCCGGACAGGGGGTCCCTACGAGCAGTACTTC. Its translation: CASSSRTGGPYEQYF. V gene TRBV4-2 combines with J gene TRBJ2-7; 10 nucleotides line up with TRBD1. This CDR3 region has 15 residues. The germline gives CDR1 LGHNA, CDR2 YNFKEQ. The V and J ends lost 5 bases and 2 bases, in that order; junction bases with no gene match: 6.